This TCR beta chain originates from a study of shared clonotypes between healthy human individuals. In the study overall: The people who gave samples were a couple of women and three men aged 18 to 49. Overall study findings and caveats: Sampling was confined to blood; repertoires within tissues likely differ.

Notes on this clone: The antigen remains undetermined.

For unsorted samples, genomic DNA was extracted from around 88 million PBMCs. Trimming removed 0 bases at V and 2 bases at J, with 6 bases between. This CDR3 is 14 amino acids long. The germline CDR1 and CDR2 sequences are SGHKS and YYEKEE (reference sequence). The quantity of DNA used in unsorted PBMC replicate PCRs was roughly 320 ng, corresponding to tens of thousands of T cell genomes. This table comes from immunoSEQ multiplex PCR, and its TCRdb copy is limited to in-frame clones, with some not included. The data contain roughly 490,000 clones, around 78% of them singletons. V usage is TRBV5-5 and J usage is TRBJ2-1, with unresolved D. The specimen was PBMCs. The TCR comes from a woman aged 40 to 50 in good health. Some clones in this sample may be carry-over from other donors' samples. The CDR3 DNA follows: TGTGCCAGCAGCTTGGTTGGCGCCTACAATGAGCAGTTCTTC. Its protein is CASSLVGAYNEQFF.